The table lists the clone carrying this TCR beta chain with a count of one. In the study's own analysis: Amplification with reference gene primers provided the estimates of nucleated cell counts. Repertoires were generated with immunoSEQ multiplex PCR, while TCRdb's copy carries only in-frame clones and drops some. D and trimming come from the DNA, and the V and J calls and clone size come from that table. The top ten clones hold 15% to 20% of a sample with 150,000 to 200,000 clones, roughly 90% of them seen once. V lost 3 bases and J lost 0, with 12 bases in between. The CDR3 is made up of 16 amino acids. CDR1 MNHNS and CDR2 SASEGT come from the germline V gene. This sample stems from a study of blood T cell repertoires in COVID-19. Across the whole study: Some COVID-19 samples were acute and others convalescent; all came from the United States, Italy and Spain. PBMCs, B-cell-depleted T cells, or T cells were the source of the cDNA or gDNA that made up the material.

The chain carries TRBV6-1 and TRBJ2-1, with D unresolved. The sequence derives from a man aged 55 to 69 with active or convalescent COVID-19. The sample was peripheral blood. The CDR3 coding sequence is TGTGCCAGCAGTGATCATTTAAGGAGCTCCTACAATGAGCAGTTCTTC. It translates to CASSDHLRSSYNEQFF.